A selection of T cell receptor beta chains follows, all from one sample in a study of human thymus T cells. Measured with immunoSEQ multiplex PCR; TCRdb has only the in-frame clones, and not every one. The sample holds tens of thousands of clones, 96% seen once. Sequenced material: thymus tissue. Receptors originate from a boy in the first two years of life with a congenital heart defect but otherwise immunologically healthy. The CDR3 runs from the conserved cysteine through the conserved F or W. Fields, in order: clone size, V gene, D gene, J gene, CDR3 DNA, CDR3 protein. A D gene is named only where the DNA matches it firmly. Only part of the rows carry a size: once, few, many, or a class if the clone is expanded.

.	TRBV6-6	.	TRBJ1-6	TGTGCCAGCAGTTACCCGATCCTGGGGCGGAATTCACCCCTCCACTTT	CASSYPILGRNSPLHF
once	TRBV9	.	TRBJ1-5	TGTGCCAGCAGCGCACGCCCGGGCCATCAGCCCCAGCATTTT	CASSARPGHQPQHF
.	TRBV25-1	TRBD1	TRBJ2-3	TGTGCCAGCAGTAGGGAGAGGACAGGGGGCGAGACAGATACGCAGTATTTT	CASSRERTGGETDTQYF
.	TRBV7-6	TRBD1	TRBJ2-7	TGTGCCAGCAGCTTACGTACCGGGACAGGTTTCTCTCCAGGGACCTACGAGCAGTACTTC	CASSLRTGTGFSPGTYEQYF
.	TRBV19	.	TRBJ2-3	TGTGCCAGTACCTACAGGGACACAGATACGCAGTATTTT	CASTYRDTDTQYF
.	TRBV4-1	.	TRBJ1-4	TGCGCCAGCAGCCGATTGGGGGGTAGCCCGCATTTAAATGAAAAACTGTTTTTT	CASSRLGGSPHLNEKLFF
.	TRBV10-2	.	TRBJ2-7	TGCGCCAGCAGTGAGTGGACTGACAGGCTCTCCTACGAGCAGTACTTC	CASSEWTDRLSYEQYF
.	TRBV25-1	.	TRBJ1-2	TGTGCCACTCGTAGGGGGTGGGGCTACACCTTC	CATRRGWGYTF
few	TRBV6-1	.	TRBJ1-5	TGTGCCAGCAGTGCTGGGCAGGGCGATAGCAATCAGCCCCAGCATTTT	CASSAGQGDSNQPQHF
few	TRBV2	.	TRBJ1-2	TGTGCCAGCAGTGAAGACAGGGCTTCTAACTATGGCTACACCTTC	CASSEDRASNYGYTF
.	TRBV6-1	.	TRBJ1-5	TGTGCCAGCAGTGCGGCAGGAGCCTCGGTCCCTTATAGCAATCAGCCCCAGCATTTT	CASSAAGASVPYSNQPQHF
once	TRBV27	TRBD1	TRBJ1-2	TGTGCCAGCAGTTCCTCGGGACAGGGTACTAACTATGGCTACACCTTC	CASSSSGQGTNYGYTF
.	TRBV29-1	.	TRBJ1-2	TGCAGCGTTCGGAGGCAAAAGACGGAGCCTATTAACTATGGCTACACCTTC	CSVRRQKTEPINYGYTF
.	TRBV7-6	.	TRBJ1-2	TGTGCCAGCAGCTTAGAGAGGGGTGGTTATGGCTACACCTTC	CASSLERGGYGYTF
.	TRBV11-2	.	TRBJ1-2	TGTGCCAGCAGCTTAGATAAGGGGGGGGCCAACTATGGCTACACCTTC	CASSLDKGGANYGYTF
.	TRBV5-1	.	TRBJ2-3	TGCGCCAGCAGCTTGGGGCACGGGACCTCTCGAGATACGCAGTATTTT	CASSLGHGTSRDTQYF
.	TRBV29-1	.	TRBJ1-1	TGCAGCGTTGTAGACGATGGGGGGAAGAGAACTGAAGCTTTCTTT	CSVVDDGGKRTEAFF
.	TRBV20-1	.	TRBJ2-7	TGCAGTGCTAGCCAGGGTTACGAGCAGTACTTC	CSASQGYEQYF
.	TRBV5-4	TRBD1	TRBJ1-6	TGTGCCAGCAGCCTGGTATCTGGACAGGGCGGTTTGTCACCCCTCCACTTT	CASSLVSGQGGLSPLHF
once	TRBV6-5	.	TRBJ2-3	TGTGCCAGCAGCCCACTTATGCAGGGAGATACGCAGTATTTT	CASSPLMQGDTQYF
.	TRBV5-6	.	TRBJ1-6	TGTGCCAGCAGCGTACAGGGATTTGGGGATTCACCCCTCCACTTT	CASSVQGFGDSPLHF
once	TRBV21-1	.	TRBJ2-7	TGTGCCAGCAGCCCCAGGGAGGGGGGGCAGTACTTC	CASSPREGGQYF
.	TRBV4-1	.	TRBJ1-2	TGCGCCAGCAGCCAACCGGGCACAAGGGCGCACTATGGCTACACCTTC	CASSQPGTRAHYGYTF
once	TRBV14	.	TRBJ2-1	TGTGCCAGCAGCCAAGAGCTGGCGGCACACGGTAATGAGCAGTTCTTC	CASSQELAAHGNEQFF
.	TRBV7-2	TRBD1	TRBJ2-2	TGTGCCAGCAGCTTAGGGAGGGGGACAGGGAAGGCCGGGGAGCTGTTTTTT	CASSLGRGTGKAGELFF
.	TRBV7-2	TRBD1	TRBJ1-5	TGTGCCAGCAGCTTAGAGGACCCGACAGGGGGAAATCAGCCCCAGCATTTT	CASSLEDPTGGNQPQHF
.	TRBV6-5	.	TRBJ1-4	TGTGCCAGCAGTTACGAGGGTGAAAAACTGTTTTTT	CASSYEGEKLFF
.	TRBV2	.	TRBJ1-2	TGTGCCAGCAGGGTGGGGGGCTACACCTTC	CASRVGGYTF
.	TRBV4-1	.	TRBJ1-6	TGCGCCAGCAGCCCTCGGAGGCCGGGACACCATAATTCACCCCTCCACTTT	CASSPRRPGHHNSPLHF
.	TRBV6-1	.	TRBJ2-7	TGTGCCAGCAGTACCAGCGGGCAGAAAGCCTACGAGCAGTACTTC	CASSTSGQKAYEQYF
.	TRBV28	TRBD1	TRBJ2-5	TGTGCCAGCCAGGACAGGGAAACTTCAGAGACCCAGTACTTC	CASQDRETSETQYF
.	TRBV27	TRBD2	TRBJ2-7	TGTGCCAGCAGTCCCCAGCCTCGACTAGCGGGAGTTAGGGAGCAGTACTTC	CASSPQPRLAGVREQYF
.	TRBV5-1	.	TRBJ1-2	TGCGCCAGCAGCTTCCAGAGCCCTAGGGGCTACACCTTC	CASSFQSPRGYTF
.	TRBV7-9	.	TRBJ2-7	TGTGCCAGCAGCTTAGGGGCGGGAAGCTCCTACGAGCAGTACTTC	CASSLGAGSSYEQYF
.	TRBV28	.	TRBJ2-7	TGTGCCAGCAGCCCTTGTCGAGGGAACTACGAGCAGTACTTC	CASSPCRGNYEQYF
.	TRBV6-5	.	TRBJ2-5	TGTGCCAGCAGTTACCGCAGAGAGGGTGGGCAAGAGACCCAGTACTTC	CASSYRREGGQETQYF
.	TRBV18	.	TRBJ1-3	TGTGCCAGCTCACCACTCGTTGGGGGAGACACCATATATTTT	CASSPLVGGDTIYF